What follows are 4 T cell receptor beta chains derived from one specimen sequenced in a study of T cell repertoires in cytomegalovirus infection. TCRdb called the reads again in MiXCR, with one record for every CDR3 protein. In the table there are 450,000 to 550,000 distinct CDR3 sequences, about 15% of which are singletons. Specimen: CD8+ T cells from PBMCs. The receptors shown here come from a human donor in good health (CMV status not recorded). Some clones in this sample may be carry-over from other donors' samples.

This clonotype was seen ten or more times. This chain links TRBV11-1 with TRBJ2-3, with D unresolved. The CDR3 is 15 residues long. The germline V gene encodes CDR1 SGHAT and CDR2 FQDESV (reference sequence). V was pared by 1 base and J by 0 bases, with 8 bases between. The CDR3 region has the DNA TGTGCCAGCAGCTTAGGGCCAGGAAGCACAGATACGCAGTATTTT. It yields the protein CASSLGPGSTDTQYF. Complete variable domain (other parts from reference TRBV11-1 and TRBJ2-3): EAEVAQSPRYKITEKSQAVAFWCDPISGHATLYWYRQILGQGPELLVQFQDESVVDDSQLPKDRFSAERLKGVDSTLKIQPAELGDSAMYLCASSLGPGSTDTQYFGPGTRLTVL.

As to this clonotype: The CDR3 carries no conserved terminal phenylalanine or tryptophan, so it likely arises from a read error. The chain links TRBV27 to TRBJ2-1, with TRBD2 matching over 12 bases. This CDR3 contains 18 residues. Germline CDR1 MNHEY, CDR2 SMNVEV (reference sequence). V shed 7 bases and J 0 bases; nucleotides not matched to a gene: 10. The CDR3 spells CASMTSGSSRSSYNEQFL. CDR3 bases: TGTGCCAGCATGACTAGCGGGAGTTCCCGAAGCTCCTACAATGAGCAGTTCTTA.

Ten or more counts support this clonotype. The V gene is TRBV29-1, the J gene TRBJ2-2; D assignment may be TRBD1 or TRBD2 (5 bases each). Germline CDR1 and CDR2: SQVTM and ANQGSEA. V was cut by 2 bases and J by 1 base, with 11 bases left in between. The CDR3 runs to 15 residues. The CDR3 DNA follows: TGCAGCGTTGAACAGGGAGATAGGAACACCGGGGAGCTGTTTTTT. Encoded protein: CSVEQGDRNTGELFF.

In this sample, this clonotype turned up a few times. V and J are TRBV12-3 or TRBV12-4 and TRBJ1-3; no firm D call. Trimming took off 6 bases at V and 0 bases at J, with 21 bases between the two ends. The CDR3 is 18 amino acids. The CDR3: CASSTSPTRESSGNTIYF. The CDR3 nucleotides are TGTGCCAGCAGCACCTCTCCTACGAGGGAGAGCTCTGGAAACACCATATATTTT.